Each of the 20 T cell receptor beta chains below was sequenced from the same sample in a study of cytomegalovirus exposure and HLA in healthy donors. The PCR contained 60 Vbeta and 13 Jbeta primers. Data came from immunoSEQ multiplex PCR; TCRdb stores just in-frame clones and leaves some out. Of more than 85,000 clones listed, 79% are singletons. The sequenced sample was PBMCs. The source is a female donor in good health and CMV-seropositive.

Only a few counts were recorded for this clone. The chain employs TRBV11-2 and TRBJ2-5; 9 bases match TRBD1. Trimming took 6 bases from V and 4 from J; bases not matched to a gene: 9. The V gene's germline CDR1 is SGHAT and CDR2 FQNNGV. The CDR3 contains 15 residues. The CDR3, as DNA: TGTGCCAGCAGTCCCCTCGGGACAGGGCCAGAGACCCAGTACTTC. Translated, it gives CASSPLGTGPETQYF.

This clone was observed a few times. The chain combines TRBV5-6 with TRBJ2-1, with 11 bases lining up with TRBD2. CDR1 and CDR2 (germline): SGHDT, YYEEEE. The V segment lost 1 base and the J segment 6 bases; nucleotides outside the gene matches: 6. The CDR3 loop spans 16 amino acids. The CDR3 DNA is TGTGCCAGCAGCTTGAAAGTAACTAGCGGGGGCAATGAGCAGTTCTTC. It is translated as CASSLKVTSGGNEQFF.

Points on this clone: Its ends do not fully match the called genes, so a read error is possible. This chain links TRBV5-1 with TRBJ1-2, with D possibly TRBD1 on 5 matching bases. The CDR3 is made up of 13 amino acids. Germline CDR1 is SGHRS and CDR2 is YFSETQ. CDR3 sequence: CASSLGLEGGYTF. As DNA, the CDR3 is TGCGCCAGCAGTTTGGGACTGGAGGGTGGCTACACCTTC.

The CDR3 nucleotides are TGCGCCAGCAGCTCTAAAGGAGGGGGCAATGCGGGCGGCACTGAAGCTTTCTTT. This encodes CASSSKGGGNAGGTEAFF. V is TRBV5-1 and J is TRBJ1-1; 7 nucleotides match TRBD1. CDR1 and CDR2 from the germline V gene are SGHRS and YFSETQ. The CDR3 has 18 residues. Trimming removed 3 bases from V and 4 bases from J; junction bases left unmatched: 18.

The V and J genes are TRBV9 and TRBJ2-3; D possibly corresponds to TRBD2 (6 bases). The CDR3 covers 15 residues. In germline, CDR1 is SGDLS, CDR2 YYNGEE. V dropped 0 bases and J dropped 5 bases, with 13 bases sitting between them. The CDR3 region is CASSVDGLRGDTQYF. The CDR3 DNA reads as TGTGCCAGCAGCGTAGACGGGCTGCGGGGAGATACGCAGTATTTT.

The chain combines TRBV6-5 with TRBJ1-6; 9 bases match TRBD1. Per germline, CDR1 MNHEY and CDR2 SVGAGI. Unmatched junction bases numbered 0, after V lost 0 bases and J lost 9 bases. The length of the CDR3 is 14 residues. The CDR3, as DNA: TGTGCCAGCAGTTACTCGACAGGGGGTTCACCCCTCCACTTT. Amino acid sequence: CASSYSTGGSPLHF.

As to this clone: One end of the junction fails to match germline, which may point to a read error. V is TRBV7-9 and J is TRBJ2-7; 13 bases line up with TRBD2. CDR1 is SEHNR and CDR2 is FQNEAQ in the germline V gene (reference sequence). This CDR3 is 17 amino acids long. The CDR3 loop is CSSSATSGRAPPYEQYF. CDR3 in DNA: TGTTCCAGCAGCGCCACTAGCGGGAGGGCCCCCCCCTACGAGCAGTACTTC.

This clone was found once. The chain combines TRBV6-1 with TRBJ2-2, with TRBD2 as a possible D gene (5 bases). V lost 4 bases and J 6 bases, leaving 9 bases between the germline ends. Germline assignment: CDR1 MNHNS and CDR2 SASEGT. The CDR3 is 13 amino acids. CDR3 amino acids: CASSGSRAGELFF. The CDR3 bases are TGTGCCAGCAGTGGCTCGAGGGCCGGGGAGCTGTTTTTT.

This clone is a singleton in its sample. V and J are TRBV10-2 and TRBJ2-1; 7 positions match TRBD2. This CDR3 has 14 amino acids. V shed 8 bases and J 4 bases; nucleotides not matched to a gene: 8. CDR1 and CDR2 from the germline V gene are WSHSY and SAAADI. This CDR3 is CASAMKRGYNEQFF. CDR3 coding DNA: TGCGCCAGCGCAATGAAGCGGGGTTACAATGAGCAGTTCTTC.

The chain uses TRBV5-1 and TRBJ2-7; D possibly corresponds to TRBD1 (6 bases). The CDR3 consists of 16 residues. Germline loops: CDR1 SGHRS, CDR2 YFSETQ. The V gene lost 0 bases and the J gene lost 3 bases, with 16 bases spanning the gap. In nucleotides, the CDR3 is TGCGCCAGCAGCTTGGCCCCGACGGACAGCCTCTACGAGCAGTACTTC. Its protein product is CASSLAPTDSLYEQYF.

The chain recombines TRBV19 with TRBJ2-3; no definite D call. Germline assignment: CDR1 LNHDA and CDR2 SQIVND (reference sequence). The CDR3 extends over 16 amino acids. V lost 2 bases to trimming and J lost 5 bases, with 17 bases between them. The CDR3 DNA reads TGTGCCAGTAGTATACGCCCACAGAGTCCCCGAGATACGCAGTATTTT. Encoded protein: CASSIRPQSPRDTQYF.

This clone was found a few times. The chain joins TRBV7-8 to TRBJ2-3; no clear D gene. Germline loops: CDR1 SGHVS, CDR2 FQNEAQ. Trimming stripped 2 bases from V and 2 bases from J, with 14 bases between. This CDR3 is built from 16 residues. CDR3 protein: CASSLYSGSLTDTQYF. As DNA, the CDR3 is TGTGCCAGCAGCTTATACTCCGGTAGCCTCACAGATACGCAGTATTTT.

A remark on this clone: This sample also contains other DNA sequences that code for the same CDR3. This chain links TRBV5-1 with TRBJ2-3; D uncertain. The ends were cut back, 2 bases at V and 5 bases at J, with 6 bases in the middle. This CDR3 is 12 amino acids long. In germline, CDR1 is SGHRS, CDR2 YFSETQ. The CDR3 bases are TGCGCCAGCAGCTTCGGTGGAGATACGCAGTATTTT. It translates to CASSFGGDTQYF.

This clone was observed a few times. The V and J genes are TRBV7-9 and TRBJ1-2; no definite D call. The CDR3 is made up of 12 amino acids. The V gene's germline CDR1 is SEHNR and CDR2 FQNEAQ (reference sequence). Trimming cost V 3 bases and J 8 bases, with 10 bases left between them. CDR3 region: CASSFPLGGYTF. The CDR3 DNA follows: TGTGCCAGCAGCTTTCCCCTCGGGGGCTACACCTTC. Supplemented by reference TRBV7-9 and TRBJ1-2, the full variable domain reads DTGVSQNPRHKITKRGQNVTFRCDPISEHNRLYWYRQTLGQGPEFLTYFQNEAQLEKSRLLSDRFSAERPKGSFSTLEIQRTEQGDSAMYLCASSFPLGGYTFGSGTRLTVV.

The rearrangement links TRBV5-6 to TRBJ1-3; tentative D call: TRBD1 (6 bases). The CDR3 spans 15 residues. Trimming shortened V by 3 bases and J by 0 bases, and 10 bases separated the two germline ends. Per the germline V gene, CDR1 is SGHDT and CDR2 is YYEEEE. CDR3 in amino acids: CASSSTGFSGNTIYF. CDR3 coding DNA: TGTGCCAGCAGCTCTACAGGGTTCTCTGGAAACACCATATATTTT. The variable domain in full, with the rest retrieved from reference TRBV5-6 and TRBJ1-3, is DAGVTQSPTHLIKTRGQQVTLRCSPKSGHDTVSWYQQALGQGPQFIFQYYEEEERQRGNFPDRFSGHQFPNYSSELNVNALLLGDSALYLCASSSTGFSGNTIYFGEGSWLTVV.

This clone was picked up one time. CDR3 DNA sequence: TGTGCCATCAGTTATGGGACTAGCGGGATCTACAATGAGCAGTTCTTC. Its translation is CAISYGTSGIYNEQFF. The chain joins TRBV10-3 to TRBJ2-1; 13 positions agree with TRBD2. This CDR3 region has 16 residues. Germline V gene sequence: CDR1 ENHRY, CDR2 SYGVKD. V was clipped by 5 bases and J by 3 bases; unmatched bases: 4.

This chain links TRBV6-1 with TRBJ2-7; 7 bases match TRBD2. Germline CDR1 MNHNS, CDR2 SASEGT. This CDR3 has 13 residues. V lost 7 bases to trimming and J lost 7 bases; unmatched junction nucleotides: 10. The CDR3 coding sequence is TGTGCCAGCATCGGGCCGGGGGGTTGGGAGCAGTACTTC. Translated: CASIGPGGWEQYF.

The V and J genes are TRBV18 and TRBJ1-2, with D possibly TRBD1 on 6 matching bases. In germline, CDR1 is KGHSH, CDR2 LQKENI. V gave up 2 bases and J gave up 4 bases, with 17 bases separating them. The CDR3 contains 16 residues. CDR3 bases: TGTGCCAGCTCACCAGGGCAGGGGACGTCGATCTATGGCTACACCTTC. The encoded protein is CASSPGQGTSIYGYTF.

The V call is TRBV5-5, the J call TRBJ1-2; D is uncertain. There are 16 residues in the CDR3. V was shortened by 0 bases and J by 4 bases, with 16 bases between the two germline ends. Germline lookup yields CDR1 SGHKS and CDR2 YYEKEE (reference sequence). The CDR3 coding sequence is TGTGCCAGCAGCTTGGACTCGGCGGCGGGAAGCTATGGCTACACCTTC. Protein sequence: CASSLDSAAGSYGYTF.

The chain carries TRBV10-2 and TRBJ1-4, with D possibly being TRBD1 (6 bases). Germline assignment: CDR1 WSHSY and CDR2 SAAADI. This CDR3 spans 15 amino acids. V was trimmed by 6 bases and J by 0 bases, leaving 11 bases between them. The CDR3 loop is CASRRQDSTNEKLFF. The CDR3 DNA follows: TGCGCCAGCAGACGACAGGACTCAACTAATGAAAAACTGTTTTTT.